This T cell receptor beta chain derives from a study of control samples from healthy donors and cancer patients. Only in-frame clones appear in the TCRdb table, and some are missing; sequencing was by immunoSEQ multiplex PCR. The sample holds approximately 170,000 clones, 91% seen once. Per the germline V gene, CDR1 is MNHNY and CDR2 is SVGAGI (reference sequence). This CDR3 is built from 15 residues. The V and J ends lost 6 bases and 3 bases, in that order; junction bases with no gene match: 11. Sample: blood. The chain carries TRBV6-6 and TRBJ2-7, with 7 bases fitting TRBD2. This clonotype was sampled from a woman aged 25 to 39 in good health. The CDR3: CASRAARDYLYEQYF. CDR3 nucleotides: TGTGCCAGCAGAGCCGCCCGGGACTACCTCTACGAGCAGTACTTC.